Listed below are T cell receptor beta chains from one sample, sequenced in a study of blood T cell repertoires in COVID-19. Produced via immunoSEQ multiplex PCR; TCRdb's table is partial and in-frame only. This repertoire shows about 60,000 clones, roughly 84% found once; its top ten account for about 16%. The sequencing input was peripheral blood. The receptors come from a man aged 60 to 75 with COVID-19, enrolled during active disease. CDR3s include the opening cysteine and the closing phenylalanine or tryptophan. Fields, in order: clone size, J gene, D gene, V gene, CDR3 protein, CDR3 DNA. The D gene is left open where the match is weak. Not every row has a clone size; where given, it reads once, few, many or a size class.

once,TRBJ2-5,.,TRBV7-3,CASSFDQETQYF,TGTGCCAGCAGCTTCGACCAAGAGACCCAGTACTTC
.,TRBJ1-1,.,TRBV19,CASSMSWRITNTEAFF,TGTGCCAGTAGTATGTCGTGGCGGATCACGAACACTGAAGCTTTCTTT
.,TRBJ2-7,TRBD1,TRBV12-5,CASGLVQGTAYSYEQYF,TGTGCTAGTGGTTTGGTACAAGGGACAGCTTACTCCTACGAGCAGTACTTC
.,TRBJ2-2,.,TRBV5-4,CASSLGGGGANTGELFF,TGTGCCAGCAGCTTGGGTGGAGGGGGCGCGAACACCGGGGAGCTGTTTTTT
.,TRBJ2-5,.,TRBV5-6,CASSLPRLRQETQYF,TGTGCCAGCAGCTTGCCTAGGCTGCGGCAAGAGACCCAGTACTTC
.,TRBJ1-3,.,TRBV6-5,CASRFRVGTIYF,TGTGCCAGCAGATTCAGGGTGGGCACCATATATTTT
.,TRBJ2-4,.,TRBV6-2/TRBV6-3,CASSYRRTDLAKNIQYF,TGTGCCAGCAGTTATAGACGGACAGACCTAGCCAAAAACATTCAGTACTTC
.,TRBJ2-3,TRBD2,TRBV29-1,CSVSSGGADTQYF,TGCAGCGTCTCTAGCGGGGGGGCAGATACGCAGTATTTT
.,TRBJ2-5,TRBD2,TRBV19,CASSQGLAGGTYQETQYF,TGTGCCAGTAGCCAGGGACTAGCGGGGGGTACGTACCAAGAGACCCAGTACTTC
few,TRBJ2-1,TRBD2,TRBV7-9,CASSLGRLAGPTVNEQFF,TGTGCCAGCAGCTTAGGTCGGCTAGCGGGGCCCACAGTCAATGAGCAGTTCTTC
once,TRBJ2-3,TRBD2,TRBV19,CASKRGRSGGTDTQYF,TGTGCCAGTAAAAGGGGGCGTAGCGGGGGAACAGATACGCAGTATTTT
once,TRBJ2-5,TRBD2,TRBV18,CASSLRGLAQETQYF,TGTGCCAGCTCACTAAGAGGACTAGCACAAGAGACCCAGTACTTC
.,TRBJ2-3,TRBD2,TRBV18,CASSPRSTSGGADTQYF,TGTGCCAGCTCACCACGAAGTACTAGCGGGGGGGCAGATACGCAGTATTTT
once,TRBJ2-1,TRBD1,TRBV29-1,CSVDRGNEQFF,TGCAGCGTTGACAGGGGGAATGAGCAGTTCTTC
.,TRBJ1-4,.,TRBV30,CAWRALPGEKLFF,TGTGCCTGGAGAGCCCTCCCGGGGGAAAAACTGTTTTTT
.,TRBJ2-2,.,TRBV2,CASSIEQGVAGELFF,TGTGCCAGCAGTATTGAACAGGGAGTAGCCGGGGAGCTGTTTTTT
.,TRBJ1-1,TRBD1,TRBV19,CASSIFRGDTEAFF,TGTGCCAGTAGTATCTTCAGGGGGGACACTGAAGCTTTCTTT
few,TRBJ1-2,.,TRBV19,CASSMWEATNYGYTF,TGTGCCAGTAGTATGTGGGAGGCGACGAACTATGGCTACACCTTC
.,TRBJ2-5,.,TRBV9,CASSVGGNEETQYF,TGTGCCAGCAGCGTCGGAGGGAATGAAGAGACCCAGTACTTC
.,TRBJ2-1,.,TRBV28,CASSASGRGRDNEQFF,TGTGCCAGCAGTGCCTCCGGCAGGGGCCGAGATAATGAGCAGTTCTTC
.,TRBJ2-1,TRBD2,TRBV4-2,CASRSSSGSYNEQFF,TGTGCCAGCAGGTCCTCTAGCGGGAGTTACAATGAGCAGTTCTTC
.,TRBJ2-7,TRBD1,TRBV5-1,CASSLVVTGGYEQYF,TGCGCCAGCAGCTTGGTTGTAACAGGGGGCTACGAGCAGTACTTC
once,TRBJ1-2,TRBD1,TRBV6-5,CASSYSGTVEGYTF,TGTGCCAGCAGTTACTCCGGGACAGTCGAAGGCTACACCTTC
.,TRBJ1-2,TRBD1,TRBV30,CAWRHRGASYGYTF,TGTGCCTGGAGGCACAGGGGAGCCTCTTATGGCTACACCTTC
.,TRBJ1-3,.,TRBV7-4,CASSSTVGGSGNTIYF,TGTGCCAGCAGCTCAACTGTTGGCGGGTCCGGAAACACCATATATTTT
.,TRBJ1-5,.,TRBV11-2,CASTPLGALNQPQHF,TGTGCCAGCACCCCCCTGGGGGCTCTAAATCAGCCCCAGCATTTT
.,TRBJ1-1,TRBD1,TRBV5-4,CASSLDRGNLNTEAFF,TGTGCCAGCAGCTTGGACAGGGGGAACCTGAACACTGAAGCTTTCTTT
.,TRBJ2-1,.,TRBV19,CASSIRNEQFF,TGTGCCAGTAGTATCAGGAATGAGCAGTTCTTC
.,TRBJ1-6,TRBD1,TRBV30,CAWSEGATASPLHF,TGTGCCTGGAGTGAGGGGGCGACGGCTTCACCCCTCCACTTT
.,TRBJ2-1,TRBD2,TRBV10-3,CAIMDGGANEQFF,TGTGCCATCATGGACGGGGGGGCAAATGAGCAGTTCTTC
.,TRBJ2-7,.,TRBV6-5,CASSYSIERLSYEQYF,TGTGCCAGCAGTTACTCGATCGAGCGGCTCTCCTACGAGCAGTACTTC
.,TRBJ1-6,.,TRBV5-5,CASSLDRRHRSYNSPLHF,TGTGCCAGCAGCTTGGATAGGCGGCACCGCTCCTATAATTCACCCCTCCACTTT
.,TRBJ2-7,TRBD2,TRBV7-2,CASSLEGTSGSYEQYF,TGTGCCAGCAGCTTAGAAGGGACTAGCGGCTCCTACGAGCAGTACTTC
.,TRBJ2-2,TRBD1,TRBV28,CASSLWTGGRTGELFF,TGTGCCAGCAGTTTATGGACAGGGGGTAGGACCGGGGAGCTGTTTTTT
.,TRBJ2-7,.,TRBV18,CASSPRGQGGSYEQYF,TGTGCCAGCTCACCAAGAGGACAGGGAGGGTCCTACGAGCAGTACTTC
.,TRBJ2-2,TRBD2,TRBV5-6,CASSLVGLAGNTGELFF,TGTGCCAGCAGCTTGGTGGGACTAGCGGGGAACACCGGGGAGCTGTTTTTT
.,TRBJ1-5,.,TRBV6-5,CASRGVSNQPQHF,TGTGCCAGCAGAGGGGTTAGCAATCAGCCCCAGCATTTT
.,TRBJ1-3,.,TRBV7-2,CASSGGGSAGNTIYF,TGTGCCAGCAGCGGTGGGGGGTCGGCTGGAAACACCATATATTTT
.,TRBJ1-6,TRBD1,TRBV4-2,CASSHRQGDSPLHF,TGTGCCAGCAGCCACAGACAGGGGGATTCACCCCTCCACTTT
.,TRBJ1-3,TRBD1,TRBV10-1,CASSEARGRGGNTIYF,TGCGCCAGCAGTGAGGCAAGGGGGCGCGGAGGAAACACCATATATTTT
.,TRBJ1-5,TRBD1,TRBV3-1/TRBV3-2,CASSQDQISGGLQPQHF,TGTGCCAGCAGCCAAGATCAGATTTCAGGGGGGCTTCAGCCCCAGCATTTT
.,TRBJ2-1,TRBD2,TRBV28,CASSLAAGGPGEQFF,TGTGCCAGCAGTTTAGCAGCGGGGGGGCCGGGTGAGCAGTTCTTC
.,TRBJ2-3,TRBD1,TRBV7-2,CASSPQRGPADTQYF,TGTGCCAGCAGCCCCCAGAGGGGGCCTGCAGATACGCAGTATTTT
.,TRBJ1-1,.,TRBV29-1,CSVEETDTEAFF,TGCAGCGTTGAGGAGACAGACACTGAAGCTTTCTTT
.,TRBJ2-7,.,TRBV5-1,CASSLDRDPYEQYF,TGCGCCAGCAGCTTGGACAGGGATCCCTACGAGCAGTACTTC
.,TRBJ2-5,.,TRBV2,CASSASLAAQYF,TGTGCCAGCAGTGCTAGCTTGGCCGCCCAGTACTTC
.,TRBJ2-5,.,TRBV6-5,CASGRGAEKTQYF,TGTGCCAGCGGTCGGGGGGCCGAGAAGACCCAGTACTTC
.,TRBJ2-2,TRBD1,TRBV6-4,CASRTGDTGELFF,TGTGCCAGCCGGACAGGTGACACCGGGGAGCTGTTTTTT
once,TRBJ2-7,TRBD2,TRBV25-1,CASSETRASGSPYEQYF,TGTGCCAGCAGTGAAACTAGGGCGAGCGGGAGCCCCTACGAGCAGTACTTC
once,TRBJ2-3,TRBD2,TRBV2,CARSGGADTQYF,TGTGCCAGGTCGGGGGGGGCAGATACGCAGTATTTT
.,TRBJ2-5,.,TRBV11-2,CASSLGPGGETQYF,TGTGCCAGCAGCTTAGGTCCAGGAGGAGAGACCCAGTACTTC